The 24 T cell receptor beta chains below were found in one sample sequenced in a study of metastatic and nonmetastatic thyroid tumors. TCRdb reanalyzed the PCR reads with MiXCR. The repertoire consists of fewer than 40,000 clones, with about a third occurring once and the leading ten covering roughly 22%. Thyroid surgery took place with no prior treatment in any patient. Material for sequencing was tumor tissue. The receptors come from a female donor with papillary thyroid cancer or a benign thyroid nodule (not recorded which). Some clones in this sample may be carry-over from other donors' samples.

The sample holds a few counts of this clone. The chain couples TRBV6-5 to TRBJ2-6; TRBD2 might be the D (5 bases). Germline lookup yields CDR1 MNHEY and CDR2 SVGAGI. V was pared by 6 bases and J by 0 bases, with 18 bases between. This CDR3 has 18 amino acids. In DNA, the CDR3 is TGTGCCAGCAGCCCTCCCTCCTCGGGGAGCTCTGGGGCCAACGTCCTGACTTTC. This gives the protein CASSPPSSGSSGANVLTF.

This chain joins TRBV9 and TRBJ1-2; 7 bases fit TRBD1. The CDR3 is 15 residues long. The germline gives CDR1 SGDLS, CDR2 YYNGEE. Losses at the gene ends were 4 bases for V and 4 bases for J; bases not matched to a gene: 10. CDR3 nucleotide sequence: TGTGCCAGCAGCCGATTAGGGACAGACGTCTATGGCTACACCTTC. Translating gives CASSRLGTDVYGYTF.

This clone has only a few counts. The gene calls are TRBV6-1 and TRBJ2-3; a possible D gene is TRBD2 (6 bases). The CDR3 is 13 amino acids. CDR1 is MNHNS and CDR2 is SASEGT in the germline V gene. Trimming removed 7 bases from V and 2 bases from J, with 10 bases in between. The chain's CDR3 is CASKRDFTDTQYF. The CDR3, as DNA: TGTGCCAGCAAACGGGACTTCACAGATACGCAGTATTTT.

The CDR3 loop reads CASSDARGLFF. The CDR3 bases are TGTGCCAGCAGTGATGCCAGGGGACTGTTTTTT. This rearrangement joins TRBV6-1 to TRBJ1-4, with a weak D call TRBD1 (6 bases). The germline gives CDR1 MNHNS, CDR2 SASEGT. The germline V and J ends were trimmed by 3 bases and 13 bases, with 9 bases remaining between them. The length of the CDR3 is 11 residues.

V is TRBV4-2 and J is TRBJ2-7, with 7 bases that match TRBD2. From germline, CDR1 is LGHNA and CDR2 YNFKEQ. The CDR3 has 14 amino acids. Unmatched junction bases numbered 4, after V lost 1 base and J lost 4 bases. For the CDR3, the DNA is TGTGCCAGCAGCCAAGGCGGGGGTTGGTACGAGCAGTACTTC. It specifies CASSQGGGWYEQYF.

The sample holds many counts of this clone. A junction boundary mismatches the germline segment, possibly from a read error. This chain's CDR3 is CASSLGALNTEAFF. The DNA for the CDR3 is TGTGCCAGCAGCTTAGGGGCTCTGAACACTGAAGCTTTCTTT. The rearrangement uses TRBV12-3 or TRBV12-4 and TRBJ1-1; D is perhaps TRBD1 (5 bases). The CDR3 spans 14 residues.

This chain links TRBV11-2 with TRBJ2-1; 13 positions match TRBD2. Per germline, CDR1 SGHAT and CDR2 FQNNGV. V dropped 5 bases and J dropped 4; count of bases not matched to a gene: 11. The CDR3 sequence is 18 residues long. CDR3 amino acids: CASSKRGTSGKSYNEQFF. DNA for the CDR3: TGTGCCAGCAGCAAACGAGGGACTAGCGGGAAATCGTACAATGAGCAGTTCTTC.

The genes are TRBV6-5 and TRBJ2-1; D is unresolved. V gave up 3 bases and J gave up 0 bases, with 12 bases separating them. Germline CDR1 reads MNHEY; CDR2 reads SVGAGI. The CDR3 totals 16 residues. CDR3 DNA sequence: TGTGCCAGCAGTTATTTTTCGCGAAGCTCCTACAATGAGCAGTTCTTC. Its translation is CASSYFSRSSYNEQFF.

The rearrangement joins TRBV7-9 to TRBJ1-2; 7 bases line up with TRBD1. Germline V gives CDR1 SEHNR, CDR2 FQNEAQ (reference sequence). V shed 6 bases and J 1 base; nucleotides not matched to a gene: 8. The CDR3 spans 15 residues. CDR3 DNA sequence: TGTGCCAGCAGGGCACAGGGGCCCAATAACTATGGCTACACCTTC. This sequence encodes CASRAQGPNNYGYTF. Filled out from reference TRBV7-9 and TRBJ1-2, the complete variable domain reads DTGVSQNPRHKITKRGQNVTFRCDPISEHNRLYWYRQTLGQGPEFLTYFQNEAQLEKSRLLSDRFSAERPKGSFSTLEIQRTEQGDSAMYLCASRAQGPNNYGYTFGSGTRLTVV.

The V and J genes are TRBV2 and TRBJ1-5; D ambiguous. The V end lost 5 bases, the J end lost 3 bases, and 11 bases lay between the germline ends. Germline CDR1 SNHLY, CDR2 FYNNEI. The CDR3 covers 14 residues. CDR3 sequence reads: CASSRSQNNQPQHF. As DNA, the CDR3 is TGTGCCAGCAGTCGCAGTCAAAACAATCAGCCCCAGCATTTT.

Only a few counts were recorded for this clone. The chain combines TRBV11-2 with TRBJ1-2, with 8 bases fitting TRBD1. V shed 4 bases and J 7 bases; nucleotides not matched to a gene: 5. There are 13 residues in the CDR3. Germline V gives CDR1 SGHAT, CDR2 FQNNGV. For the CDR3, the DNA is TGTGCCAGCAGCTACAATACAGGGGGTGGCTACACCTTC. Protein: CASSYNTGGGYTF.

CDR3 DNA: TGTGCCAGCAGAGATTCAGACAGGGCTGACACTGAAGCTTTCTTT. Amino acids: CASRDSDRADTEAFF. This chain joins TRBV6-4 and TRBJ1-1; 7 bases align to TRBD1. Germline V gene lookup returns CDR1 MRHNA and CDR2 SNTAGT. J was trimmed by 3 bases and V by 6 bases; bases with no gene match: 10. The CDR3 totals 15 residues.

The chain employs TRBV6-1 and TRBJ1-2; the D gene is possibly TRBD1 (5 bases). Germline V lookup: CDR1 MNHNS, CDR2 SASEGT. The CDR3 runs to 16 residues. Trimming took off 6 bases at V and 4 bases at J, with 21 bases between the two ends. The CDR3 here is CASRQPSGNTAYGYTF. The CDR3 DNA reads as TGTGCCAGCAGACAACCGTCAGGGAACACTGCCTATGGCTACACCTTC.

The sample holds a few counts of this clone. This chain connects TRBV10-3 to TRBJ2-7; D is ambiguous. The ends were cut back, 0 bases at V and 0 bases at J, with 6 bases in the middle. This CDR3 has 14 amino acids. The germline CDR1 and CDR2 sequences are ENHRY and SYGVKD. CDR3 residues: CAISESPRSYEQYF. The CDR3 DNA follows: TGTGCCATCAGTGAGTCACCACGCTCCTACGAGCAGTACTTC.

This clone occurred a few times. The chain carries TRBV6-5 and TRBJ1-3, with a tentative D call TRBD1 (6 bases). Between the trimmed V and J ends, which lost 5 bases and 4 bases, there was a span of 15 bases. Germline CDR1 MNHEY, CDR2 SVGAGI. There are 15 residues in the CDR3. CDR3 residues: CASSPSLGGGNTIYF. The CDR3 DNA reads as TGTGCCAGCAGTCCCTCGTTGGGGGGCGGAAACACCATATATTTT.

This clone has just a few counts. V usage is TRBV4-1 and J usage is TRBJ2-3; D gene uncertain. Trimming removed 0 bases from V and 0 bases from J, with 7 bases in between. The CDR3 contains 15 residues. CDR1 and CDR2 from the germline V gene are MGHRA and YSYEKL. The CDR3 coding sequence is TGCGCCAGCAGCCAAGATCGGCTTAGCACAGATACGCAGTATTTT. Encoded protein: CASSQDRLSTDTQYF.

The CDR3 coding sequence is TGCGCCAGCAGCCTGGTATGGGGGGCCGCGGGCAATGAGCAGTTCTTC. Translation: CASSLVWGAAGNEQFF. The V and J genes are TRBV5-1 and TRBJ2-1; D possibly matches TRBD1 or TRBD2 (6 bases each). CDR3 length: 16 amino acids. The germline CDR1 and CDR2 sequences are SGHRS and YFSETQ. Trimming stripped 4 bases from V and 6 bases from J, with 20 bases between.

V and J are TRBV6-6 and TRBJ2-7; 8 nucleotides align to TRBD1. The germline CDR1 and CDR2 sequences are MNHNY and SVGAGI (reference sequence). The CDR3 extends over 14 amino acids. Germline trimming cut 0 bases from V and 4 bases from J; bases unmatched to any gene: 2. The CDR3 region is CASSYSGQGYEQYF. The CDR3 bases are TGTGCCAGCAGTTACTCAGGACAGGGATACGAGCAGTACTTC.

The V and J genes are TRBV10-2 and TRBJ2-5, with D hard to call. CDR1 is WSHSY, CDR2 SAAADI, per germline. V gave up 6 bases and J gave up 4 bases, with 6 bases separating them. The CDR3 extends over 11 amino acids. The CDR3 DNA follows: TGCGCCAGCAGGGTGGGAGAGACCCAGTACTTC. Amino acid sequence: CASRVGETQYF.

This clone has ten or more counts. The chain uses TRBV2 and TRBJ2-7; no clear D. Between the trimmed V and J ends, which lost 3 bases and 2 bases, there was a span of 5 bases. This CDR3 is built from 12 residues. Germline V CDR1 and CDR2: SNHLY, FYNNEI. This CDR3 reads CASSDGAYEQYF. CDR3 nucleotides: TGTGCCAGCAGTGATGGGGCCTACGAGCAGTACTTC.

Ten or more counts support this clone. CDR3 amino acids: CASSEWTDTEAFF. The CDR3 DNA sequence: TGTGCCAGCAGTGAATGGACAGACACTGAAGCTTTCTTT. The genes are TRBV6-1 and TRBJ1-1, with D perhaps matching TRBD1 (6 bases). Germline CDR1 and CDR2: MNHNS and SASEGT. This CDR3 is 13 amino acids long. Trimming pared 2 bases from V and 3 bases from J, leaving 7 bases between.

The V gene is TRBV28, the J gene TRBJ2-2; 9 bases are a match to TRBD2. Germline trimming cut 4 bases from V and 3 bases from J; bases unmatched to any gene: 6. The CDR3 loop spans 16 amino acids. Germline V gene lookup returns CDR1 MDHEN and CDR2 SYDVKM. CDR3 amino acids: CASSSTTSGYTGELFF. The CDR3 DNA reads TGTGCCAGCAGTTCTACGACTAGCGGCTACACCGGGGAGCTGTTTTTT.

This clone was observed a few times. The junction departs from germline at one end; a sequencing error may be responsible. The same CDR3 can be traced to other DNA sequences in this sample. The gene calls are TRBV20-1 and TRBJ1-2; D not resolved. The CDR3 has 10 residues. From germline, CDR1 is DFQATT and CDR2 SNEGSKA (reference sequence). The CDR3 sequence is CSAIRDGYTF. For the CDR3, the DNA is TGCAGTGCAATCCGGGATGGCTACACTTTC.

This clone has a handful of counts. The chain joins TRBV10-3 to TRBJ2-1; D perhaps matches TRBD1 (5 bases). V was cut by 8 bases and J by 3 bases, with 14 bases left in between. Germline V gene lookup returns CDR1 ENHRY and CDR2 SYGVKD. The CDR3 length is 14 residues. CDR3: CAIAEQADYNEQFF. The CDR3 coding sequence is TGTGCCATCGCCGAACAGGCCGACTACAATGAGCAGTTCTTC.